The 5 T cell receptor beta chains below all came from one sample that was sequenced in a study of CD8 T cells in Susac syndrome. With random hexamers, about 0.45 to 1 ug RNA was reverse transcribed. TCRdb re-analysed the immunoSEQ multiplex PCR reads in MiXCR, keeping a single row per CDR3 protein. This sample carries about 250,000 distinct CDR3 sequences, 85% to 95% of them seen once, and the ten largest clones take 0.06% to 0.08%. Source material: CD4+ T cells from PBMCs. The receptors shown here come from a human donor with multiple sclerosis.

This chain uses TRBV29-1 with TRBJ1-1, with 7 bases fitting TRBD1. The CDR3 is made up of 14 amino acids. CDR1 is SQVTM and CDR2 is ANQGSEA in the germline V gene. The V gene end was trimmed by 5 bases and the J gene end by 4 bases; junction bases not matched to a gene: 10. As DNA, the CDR3 is TGCAGCGTTCTCGGGACAGTCGAGGGCACTGAAGCTTTCTTT. This translates into CSVLGTVEGTEAFF. The full variable domain, with the rest looked up from reference TRBV29-1 and TRBJ1-1, is SAVISQKPSRDICQRGTSLTIQCQVDSQVTMMFWYRQQPGQSLTLIATANQGSEATYESGFVIDKFPISRPNLTFSTLTVSNMSPEDSSIYLCSVLGTVEGTEAFFGQGTRLTVV.

V gene TRBV20-1 combines with J gene TRBJ2-5; weak D call: TRBD2 (5 bases). Germline lookup yields CDR1 DFQATT and CDR2 SNEGSKA (reference sequence). Between the trimmed V and J ends, which lost 6 bases and 4 bases, there was a span of 21 bases. CDR3 length: 15 amino acids. In DNA form, the CDR3 reads TGCAGTGCCCCTTTAGCGAAGTACGGAGGAGAGACCCAGTACTTC. It specifies CSAPLAKYGGETQYF.

This chain joins TRBV28 and TRBJ1-2; 8 bases match TRBD1. The trim removed 5 bases at V and 4 bases at J, leaving 9 bases unmatched. The CDR3 loop spans 15 amino acids. Germline lookup yields CDR1 MDHEN and CDR2 SYDVKM. The CDR3 region is CASSPNQGAGYGYTF. CDR3 nucleotides: TGTGCCAGCAGTCCAAACCAGGGGGCGGGCTATGGCTACACCTTC.

The chain employs TRBV5-1 and TRBJ2-1, with D possibly matching TRBD2 (5 bases). V was cut by 1 base and J by 4 bases, with 15 bases left in between. Germline V gene sequence: CDR1 SGHRS, CDR2 YFSETQ. The CDR3 consists of 16 residues. The DNA of the CDR3 is TGCGCCAGCAGCTTGATCGGGGATCACCTTTACAATGAGCAGTTCTTC. Its translation: CASSLIGDHLYNEQFF.

CDR3 loop: CASSLLFNEQFF. CDR3 bases: TGTGCCAGCAGCCTTCTCTTCAATGAGCAGTTCTTC. The chain joins TRBV3-1 to TRBJ2-1, with D unresolved. CDR1 and CDR2 from the germline V gene are LGHDT and YNNKEL (reference sequence). V gave up 4 bases and J gave up 6 bases, with 7 bases separating them. The CDR3 length is 12 residues.